Listed below are T cell receptor beta chains from one sample, sequenced in a study of blood T cells in healthy people across ages. TCRdb analysed the 5' RACE reads with MiXCR anew, one entry per CDR3 protein. This table holds around 1,800,000 distinct CDR3 sequences, approximately 39% found once. Sequenced input: blood. The receptor source for this set is a human donor in good health. The CDR3 runs from the conserved cysteine through the conserved F or W. A D gene is named only where the DNA matches it firmly. Clone size is not always given. Where it is, it says once, few, many or a class for expanded clones.

J | size | V | D | DNA | CDR3
TRBJ2-3 | . | TRBV6-1 | TRBD1 | TGTGCCAGCAGTGAACAACAGGGGGCTCCATTTTCTACGCAGTATTTT | CASSEQQGAPFSTQYF
TRBJ1-4 | few | TRBV5-5 | . | TGTGCCAGCAGTTTGCGGGGTGGGTCGACTAATGAAAAACTGTTTTTT | CASSLRGGSTNEKLFF
TRBJ2-1 | few | TRBV20-1 | TRBD2 | TGCAGTGCGGAGAAGCGGGGGATATACAATGAGCAGTTCTTC | CSAEKRGIYNEQFF
TRBJ1-1 | . | TRBV27 | TRBD1 | TGTGCCAGCGGCTATGGGACAGGGCCTGAAGTTTTCTTT | CASGYGTGPEVFF
TRBJ2-3 | . | TRBV6-2/TRBV6-3 | . | TGTGCCAGCAGAAGGGGGACGGGTACGCAGTATTTT | CASRRGTGTQYF
TRBJ2-3 | . | TRBV6-5 | TRBD1 | TGTGCCAGCAGTATCCGGGACAGGGGAGTCACAGATACGCAGTATTTT | CASSIRDRGVTDTQYF
TRBJ2-5 | once | TRBV15 | TRBD2 | TGTGCCACCAGCAGACACAAATCGGGACTACTTAAAGAGACCCAGTACTTC | CATSRHKSGLLKETQYF
TRBJ1-6 | . | TRBV6-1 | . | TGTGCCAGCAGTGAAGTGAGAGGGGATGAGTCACCCCTCCACTTT | CASSEVRGDESPLHF
TRBJ2-7 | . | TRBV7-2 | . | TGTGCCAGCAGCTTGACGAGCCAGGGGTCTTACGAGCAGTACTTC | CASSLTSQGSYEQYF
TRBJ1-5 | . | TRBV5-6 | . | TGTGCCAGCAGCCGACAGTCATATAGCAATCAGCCCCAGCATTTT | CASSRQSYSNQPQHF
TRBJ2-1 | . | TRBV10-3 | . | TGTGCCATCAGTGACGGCGGACAAAATGAGCAGTTCTTC | CAISDGGQNEQFF
TRBJ1-2 | few | TRBV7-3 | . | TGTGCCAGCAGCCCCGGGAGTCCCTGGAACTATGGCTACACCTTC | CASSPGSPWNYGYTF
TRBJ1-5 | . | TRBV2 | . | TGTGCCAGCAGTGAATTTAGAAGAGGAAGTAATCAGCCCCAGCATTTT | CASSEFRRGSNQPQHF
TRBJ1-1 | . | TRBV5-1 | . | TGCGCCAGCAGCTTGAATGTTGGTGGGACTGAAGCTTTCTTT | CASSLNVGGTEAFF
TRBJ2-3 | . | TRBV7-2 | . | TGTGCCAGCAGCTTAATTCCCCGGCGGGGAAACACAGATACGCAGTATTTT | CASSLIPRRGNTDTQYF
TRBJ2-1 | . | TRBV12-3/TRBV12-4 | . | TGTGCCAGCAGTTTAGGGGAGTATCTTTTCAATGAGCAGTTCTTC | CASSLGEYLFNEQFF
TRBJ2-5 | few | TRBV6-1 | TRBD2 | TGTGCCAGTAGTGCTAGCGGGCGACAAGAGACCCAGTACTTC | CASSASGRQETQYF
TRBJ2-7 | many | TRBV9 | . | TGTGCCAGCAGCGTAGGGCAGAACTCCTACGAGCAGTACTTC | CASSVGQNSYEQYF
TRBJ1-2 | . | TRBV10-3 | . | TGTGCCATCAGTGACGGGGGAGCACCCTATGGCTACACCTTC | CAISDGGAPYGYTF
TRBJ2-5 | . | TRBV10-3 | . | TGTGCCATCAGTGAGAGGACAGATTTCGGCCAAGAGACCCAGTACTTC | CAISERTDFGQETQYF
TRBJ1-1 | . | TRBV6-5 | . | TGTGCCAGCAGTTACTCGGAGACCGGTAACACTGAAGCTTTCTTT | CASSYSETGNTEAFF
TRBJ2-1 | many | TRBV7-2 | TRBD2 | TGTGCCAGCAGCTTTAGCGGGGGGGTAAATGAGCAGTTCTTC | CASSFSGGVNEQFF
TRBJ2-1 | few | TRBV29-1 | TRBD2 | TGCAGCGTTGATTTGGGCGGGGGCAATGAGCAGTTCTTC | CSVDLGGGNEQFF
TRBJ2-1 | . | TRBV4-1 | . | TGCGCCAGCAGCCAAGCCTGGGAGCAGTTCTTC | CASSQAWEQFF
TRBJ2-7 | many | TRBV27 | . | TGTGCCAGCAGTTCCTCCGGGACACCGATCTACGAGCAGTACTTC | CASSSSGTPIYEQYF
TRBJ2-3 | . | TRBV4-3 | . | TGCGCCAGCAGCCAAGACCTTCAGGGTGGTGATACGCAGTATTTT | CASSQDLQGGDTQYF
TRBJ2-5 | . | TRBV9 | . | TGTACCAGCAGCCCGAGACAGGGAGGAGAGACCCAGTACTTC | CTSSPRQGGETQYF
TRBJ1-1 | . | TRBV10-3 | . | TGTGCCATCAGTGACCTGGGGGACATCGAGAAGGGTGAAGCTTTCTTT | CAISDLGDIEKGEAFF
TRBJ1-4 | . | TRBV6-6 | . | TGTGCCAGCAGTTCCACAGGGTTGCTGTTTTTT | CASSSTGLLFF
TRBJ2-7 | . | TRBV6-2/TRBV6-3 | . | TGTGCCAGCACCGCCCTTTACGAGCAGTACTTC | CASTALYEQYF
TRBJ2-7 | . | TRBV7-8 | TRBD1 | TGTGCCAGCAGCGATTTGGGACAGGTGTACGAGCAGTACTTC | CASSDLGQVYEQYF
TRBJ2-1 | once | TRBV6-2/TRBV6-3 | . | TGTGCCAGCAGTCTATGGGGGAGCTGCTACAATGAGCAGTTCTTC | CASSLWGSCYNEQFF
TRBJ2-3 | few | TRBV5-1 | . | TGCGCCAGCAGCTTGTCCCCGGTAGATACGCAGTATTTT | CASSLSPVDTQYF
TRBJ2-1 | few | TRBV20-1 | . | TGCAGTGCTAACGACCTTAGGTTAAATGAGCAGTTCTTC | CSANDLRLNEQFF
TRBJ2-3 | few | TRBV29-1 | TRBD2 | TGCAGCGTTACGGGGGGGCCGGCGGATACGCAGTATTTT | CSVTGGPADTQYF
TRBJ2-5 | . | TRBV7-2 | . | TGTGCCAGCAGCTTAGTTTCGACCGGAGCGAGAGAGACCCAGTACTTC | CASSLVSTGARETQYF
TRBJ2-3 | . | TRBV7-2 | . | TGTGCCAGCAGCTTCCTTTCGGGGTACACAGATACGCAGTATTTT | CASSFLSGYTDTQYF
TRBJ1-5 | . | TRBV12-3/TRBV12-4 | . | TGTGCCAGCAGCCAGTCAGGAGGCCAGCCCCAGCATTTT | CASSQSGGQPQHF
TRBJ1-1 | . | TRBV6-2/TRBV6-3 | . | TGTGCCAGCAGTTACTCCCGAGGGAGTCTGGGGACTGAAGCTTTCTTT | CASSYSRGSLGTEAFF
TRBJ2-1 | many | TRBV7-3 | TRBD2 | TGTGCCAGCAGTACTAGCGGTTACAATGAGCAGTTCTTC | CASSTSGYNEQFF
TRBJ2-3 | . | TRBV12-3/TRBV12-4 | . | TGTGCCAGCAGAGAGCGTCTGGCCCCCACAGATACGCAGTATTTT | CASRERLAPTDTQYF
TRBJ1-2 | . | TRBV4-1 | TRBD1 | TGCGCCAGCAGCCTAGTCACAGGGGGCAGTAAATACTACACCTTC | CASSLVTGGSKYYTF
TRBJ2-1 | few | TRBV7-2 | . | TGTGCCAGCAGCTTGGGGCCCAAACTCAATGAGCAGTTCTTC | CASSLGPKLNEQFF
TRBJ2-7 | . | TRBV4-3 | TRBD1 | TGCGCCAGCAGCCAAAGGGACAGCAACTACGAGCAGTACTTC | CASSQRDSNYEQYF
TRBJ2-6 | . | TRBV20-1 | TRBD2 | TGCAGTGCTAGGGAGATCCGGGGGGAGACTGGGGCCAACGTCCTGACTTTC | CSAREIRGETGANVLTF
TRBJ1-1 | . | TRBV18 | . | TGTGCCAGCTCACCCACACGGATGGGTGAGTATGAAGCTTTCTTT | CASSPTRMGEYEAFF
TRBJ1-1 | . | TRBV18 | . | TGTGCCAGCTCACGGCTACAGGGTGCGGGCACTGAAGCTTTCTTT | CASSRLQGAGTEAFF
TRBJ1-5 | few | TRBV4-2 | TRBD1 | TGTGCCAGCAGCCAAAACGGACAGGAAAATCAGCCCCAGCATTTT | CASSQNGQENQPQHF
TRBJ2-3 | . | TRBV5-1 | TRBD1 | TGCGCCAGCAGTCCCCTTCCGGGACAGGGCACAGATACGCAGTATTTT | CASSPLPGQGTDTQYF
TRBJ1-1 | . | TRBV18 | . | TGTGCCAGCCCACCAGCGGTATACACTGAAGCTTTCTTT | CASPPAVYTEAFF